The rows below give T cell receptor beta chains drawn from one sample of a study of T cells in Graves' hyperthyroidism and ophthalmopathy. One entry per CDR3 protein, called by TCRdb with MiXCR from the multiplex PCR reads. This sample has around 450,000 distinct CDR3 sequences, with about 15% found just once. Sequenced: blood. The receptors were gathered from a woman between 18 and 29 years old with Graves' hyperthyroidism. Each CDR3 is given with its conserved first and last residue. The order of the fields is J gene, V gene, D gene, clone size, CDR3 protein, CDR3 DNA. The D gene is left open where the match is weak. Expanded clones are given a class, and other clones once, few, many or no size at all.

>TRBJ2-2|TRBV9|TRBD1|many
CASSVVQGAGGELFF
TGTGCCAGCAGCGTAGTGCAGGGGGCAGGTGGGGAGCTGTTTTTT
>TRBJ2-7|TRBV20-1|-|few
CSASPRNEQYF
TGCAGTGCTAGCCCCCGCAACGAGCAGTACTTC
>TRBJ2-1|TRBV7-8|TRBD2|many
CASSSGLAGVYNEQFF
TGTGCCAGCAGCTCCGGACTAGCGGGGGTATACAATGAGCAGTTCTTC
>TRBJ1-1|TRBV30|-|many
CAWNRAEGNTEAFF
TGTGCCTGGAATAGGGCAGAGGGGAACACTGAAGCTTTCTTT
>TRBJ2-1|TRBV12-3/TRBV12-4|-|-
CASGSAGTPYNEQFF
TGTGCCAGCGGTTCGGCGGGTACGCCCTACAATGAGCAGTTCTTC
>TRBJ1-4|TRBV5-1|-|many
CASSVPGEKLFF
TGCGCCAGCAGCGTCCCTGGAGAAAAACTGTTTTTT
>TRBJ1-3|TRBV9|-|-
CASSAGLISGNTIYF
TGTGCCAGCAGCGCGGGACTGATCTCTGGAAACACCATATATTTT
>TRBJ1-4|TRBV20-1|TRBD1|many
CSARDSGGADEKLFF
TGCAGTGCTAGAGACTCAGGGGGCGCGGATGAAAAACTGTTTTTT
>TRBJ2-3|TRBV9|-|few
CASSLREGSSTDTQYF
TGTGCCAGCAGCCTGCGAGAGGGGAGTAGCACAGATACGCAGTATTTT
>TRBJ2-5|TRBV20-1|-|many
CSARERVVGETQYF
TGCAGTGCTAGAGAAAGGGTGGTTGGCGAGACCCAGTACTTC
>TRBJ1-2|TRBV10-3|-|many
CAIRTSGTAEDYGYTF
TGTGCCATCAGAACCTCCGGGACCGCCGAGGACTATGGCTACACCTTC
>TRBJ2-3|TRBV9|TRBD2|few
CASSGSGGSGVKYGTDTQYF
TGTGCCAGCTCAGGAAGCGGGGGGTCGGGTGTTAAGTACGGCACAGATACGCAGTATTTT
>TRBJ2-5|TRBV3-1|-|-
CASSHARYQETQYF
TGTGCCAGCAGCCACGCCAGGTACCAAGAGACCCAGTACTTC
>TRBJ2-2|TRBV5-5|-|-
CASSPLGIQRGTGELFF
TGTGCCAGCAGCCCCCTCGGGATTCAAAGAGGGACCGGGGAGCTGTTTTTT
>TRBJ2-7|TRBV10-3|TRBD1|-
CAINGQGDDEQYF
TGTGCCATCAATGGACAGGGGGATGACGAGCAGTACTTC
>TRBJ2-1|TRBV20-1|TRBD2|many
CSARELAGGINEQFF
TGCAGTGCTAGAGAACTAGCGGGGGGTATCAATGAGCAGTTCTTC
>TRBJ2-7|TRBV5-5|-|many
CASSLGQGVTGEQYF
TGTGCCAGCAGCTTGGGTCAAGGGGTTACGGGCGAGCAGTACTTC
>TRBJ2-5|TRBV15|-|few
CAASLPGTGEGETQYF
TGTGCCGCCAGCCTTCCGGGGACGGGAGAGGGAGAGACCCAGTACTTC
>TRBJ2-7|TRBV28|-|many
CASSLGQIDEQYF
TGTGCCAGCAGTTTGGGGCAGATCGACGAGCAGTACTTC
>TRBJ2-1|TRBV15|-|many
CATGGGYNEQFF
TGTGCCACCGGAGGAGGGTACAATGAGCAGTTCTTC
>TRBJ1-2|TRBV11-3|-|many
CASSAGHSINYGYTF
TGTGCCAGCAGCGCGGGACACTCGATAAACTATGGCTACACCTTC
>TRBJ2-5|TRBV7-2|TRBD2|-
CASSPWLAGVETQYF
TGTGCCAGCAGCCCGTGGCTAGCGGGAGTGGAGACCCAGTACTTC
>TRBJ1-6|TRBV11-2|TRBD1|many
CASSPPPGETGAFRSPLHF
TGTGCCAGCAGCCCCCCACCCGGAGAGACAGGGGCGTTTCGTTCACCCCTCCACTTT